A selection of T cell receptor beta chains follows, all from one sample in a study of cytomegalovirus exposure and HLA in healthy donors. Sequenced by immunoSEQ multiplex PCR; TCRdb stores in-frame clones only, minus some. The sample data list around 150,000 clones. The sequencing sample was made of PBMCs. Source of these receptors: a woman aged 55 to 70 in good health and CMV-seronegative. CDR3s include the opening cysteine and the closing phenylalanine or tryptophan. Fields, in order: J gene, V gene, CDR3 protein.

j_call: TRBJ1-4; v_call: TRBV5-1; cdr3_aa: CASSLKGGEKLFF
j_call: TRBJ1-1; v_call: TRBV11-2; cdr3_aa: CASSLTTSGSEAFF
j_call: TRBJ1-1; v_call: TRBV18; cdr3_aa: CASSPGQGTFPNTEAFF
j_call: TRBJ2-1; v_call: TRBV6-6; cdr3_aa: CASNGQGLLNEQFF
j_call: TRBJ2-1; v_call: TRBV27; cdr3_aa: CASSPGTDNEQFF
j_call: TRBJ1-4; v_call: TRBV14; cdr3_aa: CASSPVGTGLEKLFF
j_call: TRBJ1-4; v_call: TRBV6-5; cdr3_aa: CASSPTLGQGGKLFF
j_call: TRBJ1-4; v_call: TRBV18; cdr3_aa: CASSRGQATNEKLFF
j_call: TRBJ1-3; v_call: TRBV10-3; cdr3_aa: CAISEFTGAGNTIYF
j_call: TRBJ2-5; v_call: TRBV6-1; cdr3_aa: CASTRAFQETQYF
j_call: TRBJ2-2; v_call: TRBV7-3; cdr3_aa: CASSLVPGGSTGELFF
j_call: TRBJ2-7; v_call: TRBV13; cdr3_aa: CASSPTDHYEQYF
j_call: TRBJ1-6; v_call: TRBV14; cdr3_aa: CASSGTAVSPLHF
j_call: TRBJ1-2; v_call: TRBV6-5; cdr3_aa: CASSYSRRLYGYTF
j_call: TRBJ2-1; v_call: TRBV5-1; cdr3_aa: CASSNSGGARNEQFF
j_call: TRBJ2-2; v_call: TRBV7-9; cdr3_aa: CASSMSRAGVGGELFF
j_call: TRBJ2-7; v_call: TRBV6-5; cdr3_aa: CASSYSRGVGNEQYF
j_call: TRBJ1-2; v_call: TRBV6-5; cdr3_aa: CASTKTGEGRNGYTF
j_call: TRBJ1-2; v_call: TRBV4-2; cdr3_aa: CASSQDPGTVPNYGYTF
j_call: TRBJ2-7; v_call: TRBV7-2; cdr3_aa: CASSLSQGARGEQYF
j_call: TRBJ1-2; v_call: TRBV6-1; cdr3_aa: CASSAIRDSSLFNYGYTF
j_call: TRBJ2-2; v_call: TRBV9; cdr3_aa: CASSEQPGLGNTGELFF
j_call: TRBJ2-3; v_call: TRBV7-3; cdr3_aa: CASSSGLAGRTDTQYF
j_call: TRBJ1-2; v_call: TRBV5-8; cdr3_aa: CASSRRGNYGYTF
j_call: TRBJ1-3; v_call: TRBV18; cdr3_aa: CASSEGGNSGNTIYF
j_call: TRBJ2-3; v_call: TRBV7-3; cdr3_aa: CASSRQAIKPDTQYF
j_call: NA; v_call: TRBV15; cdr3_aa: CATSRDGPGGPYEQYF
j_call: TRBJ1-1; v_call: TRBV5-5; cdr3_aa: CASSLLIGDTEAFF
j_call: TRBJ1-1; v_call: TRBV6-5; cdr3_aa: CASRQTENTEAFF
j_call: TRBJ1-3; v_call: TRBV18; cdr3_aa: CASSPQSGSGNTIYF
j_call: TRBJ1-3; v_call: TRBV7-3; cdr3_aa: CASSPRLGNTIYF
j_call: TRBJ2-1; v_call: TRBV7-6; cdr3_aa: CASSRLAGSFSSSYNEQFF
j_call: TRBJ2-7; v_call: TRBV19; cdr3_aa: CASSFRDISYEQYF
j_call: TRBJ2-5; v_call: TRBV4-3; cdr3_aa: CASSQVPYQETQYF
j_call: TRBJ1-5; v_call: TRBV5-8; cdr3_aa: CASSLRMTGYNQPQHF
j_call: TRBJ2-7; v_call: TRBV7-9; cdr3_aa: CASTVGQPYEQYF
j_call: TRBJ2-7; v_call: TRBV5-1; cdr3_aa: CASSLVVGGYEQYF
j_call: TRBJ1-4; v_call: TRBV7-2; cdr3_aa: CASSPGRGGEKLFF
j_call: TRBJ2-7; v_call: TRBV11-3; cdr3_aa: CASSPSGTVPYEQYF
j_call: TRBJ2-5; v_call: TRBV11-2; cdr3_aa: CASSLDPQGYQETQYF
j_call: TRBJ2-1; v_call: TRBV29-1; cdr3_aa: CSLITRNEQFF
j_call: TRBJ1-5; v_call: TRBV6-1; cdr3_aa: CASSTGNQPQHF
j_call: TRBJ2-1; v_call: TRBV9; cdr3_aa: CASSVGDRGNEQFF
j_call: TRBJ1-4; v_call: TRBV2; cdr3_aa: CASRDRGGAYEKLFF
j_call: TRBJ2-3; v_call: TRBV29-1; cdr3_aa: CSTGGQGDTQYF
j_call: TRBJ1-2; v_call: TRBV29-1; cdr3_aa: CSVPTGRDTNYGYTF
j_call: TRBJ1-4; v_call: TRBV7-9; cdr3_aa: CASSLGAPTNEKLFF
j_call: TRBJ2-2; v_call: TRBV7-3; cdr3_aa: CASRTSSAHTGELFF
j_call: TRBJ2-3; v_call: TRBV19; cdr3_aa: CASRDRARADTQYF